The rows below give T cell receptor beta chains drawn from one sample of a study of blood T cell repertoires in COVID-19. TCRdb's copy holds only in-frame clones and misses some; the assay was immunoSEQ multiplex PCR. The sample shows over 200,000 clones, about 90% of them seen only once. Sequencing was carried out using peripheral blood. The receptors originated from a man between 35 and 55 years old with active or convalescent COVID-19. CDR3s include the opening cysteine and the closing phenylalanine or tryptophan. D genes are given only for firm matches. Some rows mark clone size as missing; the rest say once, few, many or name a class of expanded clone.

cdr3_nt: TGTGCCTGGACAAGCGAAATCAATCAGCCCCAGCATTTT; cdr3_aa: CAWTSEINQPQHF; cdr3_length: 13; j_call: TRBJ1-5; v_call: TRBV30; d_call: -; clone_size: -
cdr3_nt: TGTGCCAGCAGCGTAGAACTAGCGGCACAAGAGACCCAGTACTTC; cdr3_aa: CASSVELAAQETQYF; cdr3_length: 15; j_call: TRBJ2-5; v_call: TRBV9; d_call: TRBD2; clone_size: -
cdr3_nt: TGTGCCAGCAGCCCTACAGGGAGCGAGCAGTACTTC; cdr3_aa: CASSPTGSEQYF; cdr3_length: 12; j_call: TRBJ2-7; v_call: TRBV7-6; d_call: -; clone_size: -
cdr3_nt: TGTGCCAGCAGTTCAGGACTGTGGGCCTACGAGCAGTACTTC; cdr3_aa: CASSSGLWAYEQYF; cdr3_length: 14; j_call: TRBJ2-7; v_call: TRBV27; d_call: -; clone_size: -
cdr3_nt: TGTGCCAGTACCCCGACCCCCAGGGGAGATCAGCCCCAGCATTTT; cdr3_aa: CASTPTPRGDQPQHF; cdr3_length: 15; j_call: TRBJ1-5; v_call: TRBV19; d_call: -; clone_size: -
cdr3_nt: TGCGCCAGCAGCTTGGGGCAGGTTCATTCACCCCTCCACTTT; cdr3_aa: CASSLGQVHSPLHF; cdr3_length: 14; j_call: TRBJ1-6; v_call: TRBV5-1; d_call: -; clone_size: -
cdr3_nt: TGTGCCTGGAGTGCCGGACTAGTTCCCTCCGAGCAGTACTTC; cdr3_aa: CAWSAGLVPSEQYF; cdr3_length: 14; j_call: TRBJ2-7; v_call: TRBV30; d_call: TRBD2; clone_size: -
cdr3_nt: TGTGCCAGCAGCAGCTTCGGTCTCGGGGGAAACACCATATATTTT; cdr3_aa: CASSSFGLGGNTIYF; cdr3_length: 15; j_call: TRBJ1-3; v_call: TRBV5-8; d_call: -; clone_size: -
cdr3_nt: TGTGCCAGCAGCCCGATTCAGGGAAGGAGCTATGGCTACACCTTC; cdr3_aa: CASSPIQGRSYGYTF; cdr3_length: 15; j_call: TRBJ1-2; v_call: TRBV27; d_call: -; clone_size: -
cdr3_nt: TGTGCCTGGAGTTCGGGGATTAGCACAGATACGCAGTATTTT; cdr3_aa: CAWSSGISTDTQYF; cdr3_length: 14; j_call: TRBJ2-3; v_call: TRBV30; d_call: -; clone_size: once
cdr3_nt: TGTGCCAGCTCACCAACAGGGGTCCAAGAGACCCAGTACTTC; cdr3_aa: CASSPTGVQETQYF; cdr3_length: 14; j_call: TRBJ2-5; v_call: TRBV18; d_call: TRBD1; clone_size: -
cdr3_nt: TGTGCCAGTAGTATTTGGGAGAGCCCTAATGAAAAACTGTTTTTT; cdr3_aa: CASSIWESPNEKLFF; cdr3_length: 15; j_call: TRBJ1-4; v_call: TRBV19; d_call: -; clone_size: -
cdr3_nt: TGTGCCAGCAGCCCAGGACGGGGGGATAGGTACTTC; cdr3_aa: CASSPGRGDRYF; cdr3_length: 12; j_call: TRBJ2-4; v_call: TRBV11-1; d_call: TRBD2; clone_size: few
cdr3_nt: TGCGCCAGCAGCTTGGACAGGCTAGAGAACACTGAAGCTTTCTTT; cdr3_aa: CASSLDRLENTEAFF; cdr3_length: 15; j_call: TRBJ1-1; v_call: TRBV5-1; d_call: -; clone_size: -
cdr3_nt: TGCGCCAGCAGCTGGACAGGCCTGGGGGAAAAACTGTTTTTT; cdr3_aa: CASSWTGLGEKLFF; cdr3_length: 14; j_call: TRBJ1-4; v_call: TRBV5-1; d_call: TRBD1; clone_size: few
cdr3_nt: TGTGCCAGCAGTTCAGGGTCATGGGCCTACAATGAGCAGTTCTTC; cdr3_aa: CASSSGSWAYNEQFF; cdr3_length: 15; j_call: TRBJ2-1; v_call: TRBV27; d_call: -; clone_size: -
cdr3_nt: TGTGCCACCAGCAGAGATTTTTCGGGATTCCTCTACGAGCAGTACTTC; cdr3_aa: CATSRDFSGFLYEQYF; cdr3_length: 16; j_call: TRBJ2-7; v_call: TRBV15; d_call: -; clone_size: -
cdr3_nt: TGTGCCAGCAGCTTGTTTGGAGGACAGACCAAAAACATTCAGTACTTC; cdr3_aa: CASSLFGGQTKNIQYF; cdr3_length: 16; j_call: TRBJ2-4; v_call: TRBV11-1; d_call: -; clone_size: few
cdr3_nt: TGTGCCAGCAGCGCCGCTCGGACTGGATACAATGAGCAGTTCTTC; cdr3_aa: CASSAARTGYNEQFF; cdr3_length: 15; j_call: TRBJ2-1; v_call: TRBV3-1/TRBV3-2; d_call: -; clone_size: -
cdr3_nt: TGTGCCAGCAGCTCGATGGCTTTGGGAGCTGAGCAGTTCTTC; cdr3_aa: CASSSMALGAEQFF; cdr3_length: 14; j_call: TRBJ2-1; v_call: TRBV11-3; d_call: -; clone_size: -
cdr3_nt: TGTGCCAGCAGCCACGGGGGGCCACGCTCCTACGAGCAGTACTTC; cdr3_aa: CASSHGGPRSYEQYF; cdr3_length: 15; j_call: TRBJ2-7; v_call: TRBV5-4; d_call: -; clone_size: -
cdr3_nt: TGTGCCAGCAGCCCGACAGGGGGCGCATCCGAAGCTTTCTTT; cdr3_aa: CASSPTGGASEAFF; cdr3_length: 14; j_call: TRBJ1-1; v_call: TRBV25-1; d_call: TRBD1; clone_size: -
cdr3_nt: TGTGCCAGCAGTTATTCCAACAGGGGCGATGGCTACACCTTC; cdr3_aa: CASSYSNRGDGYTF; cdr3_length: 14; j_call: TRBJ1-2; v_call: TRBV6-5; d_call: TRBD1; clone_size: -
cdr3_nt: TGTGCCAGCAGCCCCGGACTAGTTAAGGAAGAGACCCAGTACTTC; cdr3_aa: CASSPGLVKEETQYF; cdr3_length: 15; j_call: TRBJ2-5; v_call: TRBV28; d_call: TRBD2; clone_size: once
cdr3_nt: TGTGCCAGTAGTATCCAGGCGGGGACTGAAGCTTTCTTT; cdr3_aa: CASSIQAGTEAFF; cdr3_length: 13; j_call: TRBJ1-1; v_call: TRBV19; d_call: -; clone_size: -
cdr3_nt: TGTGCTAGTGGCTTCGGGACTAGCGGAGCCAGCTCCTACAATGAGCAGTTCTTC; cdr3_aa: CASGFGTSGASSYNEQFF; cdr3_length: 18; j_call: TRBJ2-1; v_call: TRBV12-5; d_call: TRBD2; clone_size: -
cdr3_nt: TGCGCCAGCAGCCAATTTAGCGGGGAACACTACAATGAGCAGTTCTTC; cdr3_aa: CASSQFSGEHYNEQFF; cdr3_length: 16; j_call: TRBJ2-1; v_call: TRBV4-1; d_call: TRBD2; clone_size: -
cdr3_nt: TGTGCCAGCAGCGCGACAGGGGGCGGGTTGGACGAGCAGTACTTC; cdr3_aa: CASSATGGGLDEQYF; cdr3_length: 15; j_call: TRBJ2-7; v_call: TRBV7-3; d_call: TRBD1; clone_size: -
cdr3_nt: TGTGCCAGCAGTTTTAGGGCAGGGGTGGGCTACACCTTC; cdr3_aa: CASSFRAGVGYTF; cdr3_length: 13; j_call: TRBJ1-2; v_call: TRBV28; d_call: -; clone_size: -
cdr3_nt: TGTGCCAGTAGTGGACTTAGCGGGACGGCTAGCAATCAGCCCCAGCATTTT; cdr3_aa: CASSGLSGTASNQPQHF; cdr3_length: 17; j_call: TRBJ1-5; v_call: TRBV19; d_call: -; clone_size: -
cdr3_nt: TGCGCCAGCAGTCCAGGGGGTGGTGGTGAAAAACTGTTTTTT; cdr3_aa: CASSPGGGGEKLFF; cdr3_length: 14; j_call: TRBJ1-4; v_call: TRBV10-1; d_call: TRBD1; clone_size: -
cdr3_nt: TGTGCCAGCAGCCCCGGGACTAGCGGGAGAACCGGGGAGCTGTTTTTT; cdr3_aa: CASSPGTSGRTGELFF; cdr3_length: 16; j_call: TRBJ2-2; v_call: TRBV3-1/TRBV3-2; d_call: TRBD2; clone_size: -
cdr3_nt: TGCGCCGCCCCCGGGACTAGGGACCCCTACGAGCAGTACTTC; cdr3_aa: CAAPGTRDPYEQYF; cdr3_length: 14; j_call: TRBJ2-7; v_call: TRBV10-1; d_call: TRBD2; clone_size: -
cdr3_nt: TGTGCCTGGAGCAGGACAGTTATGGCAGATACGCAGTATTTT; cdr3_aa: CAWSRTVMADTQYF; cdr3_length: 14; j_call: TRBJ2-3; v_call: TRBV30; d_call: -; clone_size: -
cdr3_nt: TGCGCCAGCAGCCCTTTACCCGTAGCGGGAGTTGGGAATGAGCAGTTCTTC; cdr3_aa: CASSPLPVAGVGNEQFF; cdr3_length: 17; j_call: TRBJ2-1; v_call: TRBV5-1; d_call: TRBD2; clone_size: -
cdr3_nt: TGTGCCAGCAGTTTCGGAGAGACCCAGTACTTC; cdr3_aa: CASSFGETQYF; cdr3_length: 11; j_call: TRBJ2-5; v_call: TRBV28; d_call: -; clone_size: few
cdr3_nt: TGTGCCAGCAGCCACGGACAGGGAGTAGGGGAAAAACTGTTTTTT; cdr3_aa: CASSHGQGVGEKLFF; cdr3_length: 15; j_call: TRBJ1-4; v_call: TRBV11-1; d_call: TRBD1; clone_size: -
cdr3_nt: TGTGCCAGCAGCCAGACAGGGATCCTATACACCATATATTTT; cdr3_aa: CASSQTGILYTIYF; cdr3_length: 14; j_call: TRBJ1-3; v_call: TRBV3-1/TRBV3-2; d_call: TRBD1; clone_size: -
cdr3_nt: TGTGCCAGCAGCAAAGACCAGGGTGTGTGCGCCATATATTTT; cdr3_aa: CASSKDQGVCAIYF; cdr3_length: 14; j_call: TRBJ1-3; v_call: TRBV21-1; d_call: -; clone_size: once
cdr3_nt: TGTGCCAGCAGTCCGCGAGAATCCTACGAGCAGTACTTC; cdr3_aa: CASSPRESYEQYF; cdr3_length: 13; j_call: TRBJ2-7; v_call: TRBV27; d_call: -; clone_size: -
cdr3_nt: TGTGCCAGCAGTCAAAGATCAGCTAATGAAAAACTGTTTTTT; cdr3_aa: CASSQRSANEKLFF; cdr3_length: 14; j_call: TRBJ1-4; v_call: TRBV6-5; d_call: -; clone_size: -
cdr3_nt: TGTGCCAGCTCACCCGGGGACAGGGTAAATTCACCCCTCCACTTT; cdr3_aa: CASSPGDRVNSPLHF; cdr3_length: 15; j_call: TRBJ1-6; v_call: TRBV18; d_call: TRBD1; clone_size: -
cdr3_nt: TGCGCCAGCGTTGACCCGACGGGTACCTACGAGCAGTACTTC; cdr3_aa: CASVDPTGTYEQYF; cdr3_length: 14; j_call: TRBJ2-7; v_call: TRBV5-1; d_call: -; clone_size: -
cdr3_nt: TGTGCCAGCAGCTTGGGGACAACCTACGAGCAGTACTTC; cdr3_aa: CASSLGTTYEQYF; cdr3_length: 13; j_call: TRBJ2-7; v_call: TRBV7-3; d_call: -; clone_size: -
cdr3_nt: TGCGCCAGCAGCTTGGGCGGGGTCTCCTACAATGAGCAGTTCTTC; cdr3_aa: CASSLGGVSYNEQFF; cdr3_length: 15; j_call: TRBJ2-1; v_call: TRBV5-1; d_call: -; clone_size: -
cdr3_nt: TGTGCCAGCAGCTTAAGCGGGAGGCACAATGAGCAGTTCTTC; cdr3_aa: CASSLSGRHNEQFF; cdr3_length: 14; j_call: TRBJ2-1; v_call: TRBV11-2; d_call: TRBD2; clone_size: -
cdr3_nt: TGTGCCAGCAGCGTCACGGGGTTCATGAACACTGAAGCTTTCTTT; cdr3_aa: CASSVTGFMNTEAFF; cdr3_length: 15; j_call: TRBJ1-1; v_call: TRBV6-5; d_call: -; clone_size: -
cdr3_nt: TGTGCCAGCAGCGTAGCTTGGGGCGACTACGAGCAGTACTTC; cdr3_aa: CASSVAWGDYEQYF; cdr3_length: 14; j_call: TRBJ2-7; v_call: TRBV9; d_call: -; clone_size: -
cdr3_nt: TGTGCCAGCAGCTCAGGGTCTTACACTGAAGCTTTCTTT; cdr3_aa: CASSSGSYTEAFF; cdr3_length: 13; j_call: TRBJ1-1; v_call: TRBV7-2; d_call: -; clone_size: -
cdr3_nt: TGTGCCAGCATCAGGGAAGAATATAGCAATCAGCCCCAGCATTTT; cdr3_aa: CASIREEYSNQPQHF; cdr3_length: 15; j_call: TRBJ1-5; v_call: TRBV6-5; d_call: -; clone_size: -
cdr3_nt: TGTGCCAGCAGTGAATTTGCCCTCGGGGGGGGGAATGAAGCTTTCTTT; cdr3_aa: CASSEFALGGGNEAFF; cdr3_length: 16; j_call: TRBJ1-1; v_call: TRBV25-1; d_call: -; clone_size: -
cdr3_nt: TGTGCCAGCAGCCAAGCAGACCGACAGGGTCAGCCCCAGCATTTT; cdr3_aa: CASSQADRQGQPQHF; cdr3_length: 15; j_call: TRBJ1-5; v_call: TRBV5-8; d_call: TRBD1; clone_size: -
cdr3_nt: TGTGCCAGCAGGCCTCTACAGGGAGTCGACTCCTACGAGCAGTACTTC; cdr3_aa: CASRPLQGVDSYEQYF; cdr3_length: 16; j_call: TRBJ2-7; v_call: TRBV12-1; d_call: -; clone_size: -
cdr3_nt: TGTGCCAGCAGCCCGGGACAGGGATCCAGGTACACCTTC; cdr3_aa: CASSPGQGSRYTF; cdr3_length: 13; j_call: TRBJ1-2; v_call: TRBV3-1/TRBV3-2; d_call: TRBD1; clone_size: -